The clone carrying this T cell receptor beta chain was recorded many times. This specimen belongs to a study of T-cell reconstitution after alpha-beta-depleted transplantation in children. Using unique molecular identifiers, the investigators prepared the TCRbeta library. TCRdb reanalysed the PCR reads using MiXCR and keeps one entry per CDR3 protein. The top ten hold around 7.5% of the sample, which has some 300,000 distinct CDR3 sequences, about a tenth seen once. The length of the CDR3 is 18 residues. Germline trimming cut 6 bases from V and 9 bases from J; bases unmatched to any gene: 18. Germline V gene data show CDR1 as SGHAT and CDR2 as FQDESV (reference sequence).

This sequence joins TRBV11-1 and TRBJ2-1; 12 positions agree with TRBD2. The origin of this receptor is a boy under two years old with acute myeloid leukemia, due to receive a stem cell transplant. Here the sequenced sample was PBMCs, taken before TCRalphabeta/CD19-depleted stem cell transplant. CDR3 residues: CASSPIGLAGPTHGEQFF. Written as DNA, the CDR3 is TGTGCCAGCAGTCCTATCGGACTAGCGGGACCCACGCACGGTGAGCAGTTCTTC.